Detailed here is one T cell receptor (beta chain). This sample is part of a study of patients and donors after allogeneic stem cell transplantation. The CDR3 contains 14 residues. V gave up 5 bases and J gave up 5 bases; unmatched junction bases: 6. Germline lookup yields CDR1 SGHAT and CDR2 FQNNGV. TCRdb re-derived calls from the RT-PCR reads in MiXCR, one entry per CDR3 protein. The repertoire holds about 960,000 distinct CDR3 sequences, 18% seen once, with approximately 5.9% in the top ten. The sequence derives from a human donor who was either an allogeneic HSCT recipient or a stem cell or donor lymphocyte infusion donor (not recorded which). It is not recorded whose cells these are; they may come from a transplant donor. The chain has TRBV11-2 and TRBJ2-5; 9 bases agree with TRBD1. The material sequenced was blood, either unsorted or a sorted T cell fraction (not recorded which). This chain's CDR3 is CASSTQGARETQYF. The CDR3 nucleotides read TGTGCCAGCAGCACACAGGGGGCGAGGGAGACCCAGTACTTC.